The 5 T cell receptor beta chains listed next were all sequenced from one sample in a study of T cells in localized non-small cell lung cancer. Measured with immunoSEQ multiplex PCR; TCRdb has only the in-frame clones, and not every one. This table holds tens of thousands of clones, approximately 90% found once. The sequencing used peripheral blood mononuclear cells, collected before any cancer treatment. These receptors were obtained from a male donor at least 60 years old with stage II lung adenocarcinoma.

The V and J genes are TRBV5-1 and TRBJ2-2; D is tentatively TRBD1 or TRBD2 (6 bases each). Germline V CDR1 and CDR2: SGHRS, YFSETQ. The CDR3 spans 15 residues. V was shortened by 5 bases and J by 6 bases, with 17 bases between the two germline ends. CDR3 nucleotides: TGCGCCAGCAGAAACAGGGAGAGGGGGGCCGGGGAGCTGTTTTTT. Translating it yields CASRNRERGAGELFF.

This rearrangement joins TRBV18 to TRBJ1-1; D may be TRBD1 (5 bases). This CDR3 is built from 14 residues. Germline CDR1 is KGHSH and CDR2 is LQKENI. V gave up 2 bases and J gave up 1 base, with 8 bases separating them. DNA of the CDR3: TGTGCCAGCTCACCAGGACAACAGAACACTGAAGCTTTCTTT. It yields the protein CASSPGQQNTEAFF.

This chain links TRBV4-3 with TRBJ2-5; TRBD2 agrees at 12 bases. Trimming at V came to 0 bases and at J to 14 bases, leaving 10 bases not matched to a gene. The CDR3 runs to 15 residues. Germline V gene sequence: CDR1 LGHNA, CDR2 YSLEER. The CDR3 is CASSQDWTSGTREYF. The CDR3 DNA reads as TGCGCCAGCAGCCAAGATTGGACTAGCGGGACCCGCGAATACTTC.

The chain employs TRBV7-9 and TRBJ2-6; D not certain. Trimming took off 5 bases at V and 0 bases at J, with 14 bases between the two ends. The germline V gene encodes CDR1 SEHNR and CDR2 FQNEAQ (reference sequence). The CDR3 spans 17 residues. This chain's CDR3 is CASSLPSVYSGANVLTF. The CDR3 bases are TGTGCCAGCAGCCTCCCCTCCGTTTACTCTGGGGCCAACGTCCTGACTTTC.

For the CDR3, the DNA is TGTGCCAGCAGCTCCACCGTTCCCCAGTACTTC. Translation gives CASSSTVPQYF. The V call is TRBV7-2, the J call TRBJ2-5; no reliable D call. This CDR3 comprises 11 residues. Germline CDR1 and CDR2: SGHTA and FQGNSA. V was trimmed by 4 bases and J by 9 bases, leaving 9 bases between them.